The entry below describes one T cell receptor (beta chain). The record originates from a study of blood T cell repertoires in COVID-19. Across the study: From T cells, B-cell-depleted T cells, or PBMCs came the material, which was cDNA or gDNA.

Residents of 24 US areas, aged roughly 18 to 89 years, made up the participants. Self-reported history from a screening survey and questionnaire set each donor's cohort. Libraries were prepared by immunoSEQ multiplex PCR; TCRdb keeps only in-frame clonotypes and omits some of them. In the table there are around 160,000 clones, approximately 88% of which are singletons. The germline gives CDR1 SNHLY, CDR2 FYNNEI. Trimming left V 6 bases short and J 6 bases short, with 11 bases between. The CDR3 contains 12 residues. This clonotype was sampled from a woman in her thirties with acute COVID-19. The rearrangement links TRBV2 to TRBJ1-2; D is ambiguous. Specimen: PBMCs or T cells enriched from blood (not recorded which). The CDR3 nucleotides read TGTGCCAGCAGGCAGGTTGGTGATGGCTACACCTTC. Protein sequence: CASRQVGDGYTF.